This T cell receptor (beta chain) was found in a study of T-cell reconstitution after alpha-beta-depleted transplantation in children. This CDR3 region has 12 residues. Deletions cut 9 bases from V and 6 bases from J, with 12 bases between. This clonotype was found a few times. During its preparation, the TCRbeta library received unique molecular identifiers. TCRdb reprocessed the PCR reads with MiXCR, giving one entry per CDR3 protein. The sample has some 530,000 distinct CDR3 sequences, 12% seen once. This receptor was identified in a human donor who donated a stem cell graft to a child with combined immunodeficiency. V and J are TRBV12-3 or TRBV12-4 and TRBJ2-1; D is perhaps TRBD1 (6 bases). This specimen was PBMCs from the stem cell graft donor, taken from the stem cell graft. This chain's CDR3 is CASRGSSNEQFF. The CDR3 DNA follows: TGTGCCAGTAGGGGGTCTTCCAATGAGCAGTTCTTC.